Shown below are 13 T cell receptor beta chains from a single sample sequenced in a study of blood T cell repertoires in COVID-19. Data came from immunoSEQ multiplex PCR; TCRdb stores just in-frame clones and leaves some out. The data contain about 280,000 clones, approximately 90% of them singletons. The specimen was PBMCs or T cells enriched from blood (not recorded which). The receptors stem from a woman aged 25 to 45 with acute COVID-19.

V gene TRBV30 combines with J gene TRBJ2-7, with D possibly matching TRBD1 (5 bases). The CDR3 has 13 residues. The V gene's germline CDR1 is GTSNPN and CDR2 SVGIG (reference sequence). V lost 1 base, J lost 7 bases, and 14 bases lay in between. The CDR3 loop reads CAWSGRVALEQYF. The CDR3 DNA sequence: TGTGCCTGGAGTGGCAGGGTGGCTTTAGAGCAGTACTTC.

CDR3 sequence (DNA): TGTGCCACCGACAGGGACACTAGCACAGATACGCAGTATTTT. As protein: CATDRDTSTDTQYF. The chain links TRBV10-3 to TRBJ2-3, with 7 bases lining up with TRBD1. Germline-derived CDR1 and CDR2 are ENHRY and SYGVKD. CDR3 size: 14 residues. V lost 10 bases to trimming and J lost 0 bases; unmatched junction nucleotides: 7.

This rearrangement joins TRBV7-3 to TRBJ2-1; D remains ambiguous. Deletions cut 5 bases from V and 5 bases from J, with 10 bases between. The germline CDR1 and CDR2 sequences are SGHTA and FQGTGA. This CDR3 spans 13 amino acids. In nucleotides, the CDR3 is TGTGCCAGCAGCATGACTGCAGACAATGAGCAGTTCTTC. This encodes CASSMTADNEQFF.

The chain is built from TRBV2 and TRBJ1-5, with 8 bases matching TRBD1. J was trimmed by 1 base and V by 10 bases; bases with no gene match: 6. Germline CDR1 reads SNHLY; CDR2 reads FYNNEI. The CDR3 spans 14 residues. The CDR3 loop is CATQGASSNQPQHF. The CDR3 bases are TGTGCCACCCAGGGGGCTTCGAGCAATCAGCCCCAGCATTTT.

The genes are TRBV29-1 and TRBJ2-5; 8 positions agree with TRBD2. The CDR3 is made up of 14 amino acids. Germline loops: CDR1 SQVTM, CDR2 ANQGSEA. V dropped 6 bases and J dropped 1; count of bases not matched to a gene: 7. The CDR3 DNA follows: TGCAGCGTGGGGCTAGCGGGTACCCAAGAGACCCAGTACTTC. This encodes CSVGLAGTQETQYF.

The chain recombines TRBV2 with TRBJ2-1, with 11 bases fitting TRBD2. V lost 3 bases and J lost 5; bases outside the gene matches: 6. Per the germline V gene, CDR1 is SNHLY and CDR2 is FYNNEI. This CDR3 comprises 16 residues. CDR3 nucleotide sequence: TGTGCCAGCAGTGATCCGGGACTAGCGGAAAACAATGAGCAGTTCTTC. The encoded protein is CASSDPGLAENNEQFF.

The CDR3 sequence is CASSLGGSYYNEQFF. CDR3 nucleotides: TGTGCCAGCAGCTTAGGAGGGAGCTACTACAATGAGCAGTTCTTC. The rearrangement links TRBV11-2 to TRBJ2-1; D may be TRBD2 (5 bases). The germline V gene has CDR1 SGHAT and CDR2 FQNNGV. V was cut by 1 base and J by 3 bases, with 10 bases left in between. The CDR3 is 15 residues long.

This sequence joins TRBV19 and TRBJ2-3, with 12 bases matching TRBD2. CDR1 and CDR2 (germline): LNHDA, SQIVND (reference sequence). Losses at the gene ends were 6 bases for V and 3 bases for J; bases not matched to a gene: 4. This CDR3 region has 15 residues. CDR3 sequence (DNA): TGTGCCAGTAGACCTAGCGGGAGGGGTACAGATACGCAGTATTTT. Protein sequence: CASRPSGRGTDTQYF.

The CDR3: CASSQQGFPYEQYF. The CDR3 DNA is TGTGCCAGCAGCCAACAGGGGTTCCCCTACGAGCAGTACTTC. The V and J genes are TRBV14 and TRBJ2-7; the D gene is possibly TRBD1 (6 bases). Trimming took off 2 bases at V and 2 bases at J, with 10 bases between the two ends. Germline lookup yields CDR1 SGHDN and CDR2 FVKESK. The CDR3 has 14 amino acids.

V is TRBV2 and J is TRBJ1-2, with D possibly TRBD1 on 6 matching bases. The CDR3 length is 12 residues. CDR1 and CDR2 (germline): SNHLY, FYNNEI. V lost 3 bases, J lost 8 bases, and 10 bases lay in between. DNA for the CDR3: TGTGCCAGCAGTGAGGGGGCGCGGGGCTACACCTTC. Translated, it gives CASSEGARGYTF.

This clone was counted only a few times. The rearrangement links TRBV10-3 to TRBJ2-3; D is undetermined. This CDR3 is 14 amino acids long. V was trimmed by 3 bases and J by 3 bases, leaving 10 bases between them. Looked up from germline, CDR1 is ENHRY and CDR2 is SYGVKD. The CDR3 DNA sequence: TGTGCCATCAGTGATGGCCGGGTGACAGATACGCAGTATTTT. This encodes CAISDGRVTDTQYF.

J is TRBJ2-1 and V is TRBV6-5; D perhaps matches TRBD1 (6 bases). V was cut by 7 bases and J by 8 bases, with 21 bases left in between. The length of the CDR3 is 15 residues. CDR1 and CDR2 from the germline V gene are MNHEY and SVGAGI. CDR3 region: CASTFSRGSSDEQFF. CDR3 in DNA: TGTGCCAGCACTTTCAGCAGGGGCTCTTCGGATGAGCAGTTCTTC.

The V and J genes are TRBV4-2 and TRBJ2-3, with 9 bases that match TRBD1. Trimming cost V 1 base and J 3 bases; bases outside gene matches: 11. Per germline, CDR1 LGHNA and CDR2 YNFKEQ. CDR3 length equals 18 residues. The CDR3 sequence: CASSQVEGDRDETDTQYF. The CDR3 nucleotides read TGTGCCAGCAGCCAAGTAGAGGGGGACAGGGACGAGACAGATACGCAGTATTTT.